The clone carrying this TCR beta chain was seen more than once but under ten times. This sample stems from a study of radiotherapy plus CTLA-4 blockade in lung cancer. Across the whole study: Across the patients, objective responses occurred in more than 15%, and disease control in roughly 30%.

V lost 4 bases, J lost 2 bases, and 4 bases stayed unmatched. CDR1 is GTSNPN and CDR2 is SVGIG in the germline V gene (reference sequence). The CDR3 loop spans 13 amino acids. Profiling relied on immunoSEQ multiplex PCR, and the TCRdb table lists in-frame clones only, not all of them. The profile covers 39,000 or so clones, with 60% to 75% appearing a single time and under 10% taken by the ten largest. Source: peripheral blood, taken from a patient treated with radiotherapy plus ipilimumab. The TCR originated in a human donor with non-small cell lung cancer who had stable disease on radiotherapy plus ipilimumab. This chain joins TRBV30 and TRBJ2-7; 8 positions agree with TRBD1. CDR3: CAWKDRVAYEQYF. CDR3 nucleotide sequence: TGTGCCTGGAAGGACAGGGTCGCCTACGAGCAGTACTTC.